This is a list of T cell receptor beta chains from one sample in a study of cytomegalovirus exposure and HLA in healthy donors. Measured with immunoSEQ multiplex PCR; TCRdb has only the in-frame clones, and not every one. The top ten hold about 0.25% of the sample, which has 210,000 or so clones, about 85% seen once. Sequencing was performed on PBMCs. The receptors were sampled from a girl aged 2-10 years in good health and CMV-seronegative. Each CDR3 is given with its conserved first and last residue.

v_gene: TRBV5-1; j_gene: TRBJ2-2; CDR3aa: CASPTHSRGQGGGELFF
v_gene: TRBV7-3; j_gene: TRBJ2-1; CDR3aa: CASSGLAGAEQFF
v_gene: TRBV2; j_gene: TRBJ1-5; CDR3aa: CASRALDRELFNQPQHF
v_gene: TRBV5-4; j_gene: TRBJ2-7; CDR3aa: CASSRKPGLAGGRVYEQYF
v_gene: TRBV6-5; j_gene: TRBJ1-3; CDR3aa: CASRTLGDAGNTIYF
v_gene: TRBV30; j_gene: TRBJ2-7; CDR3aa: CAWSRDSSSYEQYF
v_gene: TRBV7-9; j_gene: TRBJ2-3; CDR3aa: CASSLAGLTDTQYF
v_gene: TRBV11-2; j_gene: TRBJ1-5; CDR3aa: CASSPTQGTGSNQPQHF
v_gene: TRBV7-2; j_gene: TRBJ2-4; CDR3aa: CASSLGPSGGASAKNIQYF
v_gene: TRBV7-2; j_gene: TRBJ2-7; CDR3aa: CASSGGPPHEQYF
v_gene: TRBV5-1; j_gene: TRBJ2-3; CDR3aa: CASSFSPRGGMDTQYF
v_gene: TRBV5-4; j_gene: TRBJ2-1; CDR3aa: CASRPTSGGYNEQFF
v_gene: TRBV30; j_gene: TRBJ2-7; CDR3aa: CAWKSQGPYEQYF
v_gene: TRBV5-1; j_gene: TRBJ2-3; CDR3aa: CASSFGGLSTDTQYF
v_gene: TRBV5-1; j_gene: TRBJ2-7; CDR3aa: CASSYGGNYEQYF
v_gene: TRBV5-1; j_gene: TRBJ2-5; CDR3aa: CASSPLAGDQKTQYF
v_gene: TRBV9; j_gene: TRBJ2-5; CDR3aa: CASSVGSGGSQETQYF